Given below is one T cell receptor beta chain in context. The protocol was immunoSEQ multiplex PCR, while the TCRdb copy is restricted to in-frame clones and leaves out a portion. This sample has around 86,000 clones, with approximately 95% found just once. This entry comes from a study of siplizumab effects on memory and regulatory T cells. The V end was cut by 3 bases, the J end by 7 bases, with 18 bases between. The CDR3 sequence is 15 residues long. Germline CDR1 MNHEY, CDR2 SMNVEV (reference sequence). The V gene is TRBV27, the J gene TRBJ1-2, with D possibly being TRBD1 (5 bases). This TCR was sampled from a human donor in good health. The material sequenced was non-Treg CD4+ T cells sorted from blood. CDR3 in amino acids: CASSFSPGRGSGYTF. The CDR3 DNA reads as TGTGCCAGCAGTTTCTCCCCGGGACGCGGGTCTGGCTACACCTTC.